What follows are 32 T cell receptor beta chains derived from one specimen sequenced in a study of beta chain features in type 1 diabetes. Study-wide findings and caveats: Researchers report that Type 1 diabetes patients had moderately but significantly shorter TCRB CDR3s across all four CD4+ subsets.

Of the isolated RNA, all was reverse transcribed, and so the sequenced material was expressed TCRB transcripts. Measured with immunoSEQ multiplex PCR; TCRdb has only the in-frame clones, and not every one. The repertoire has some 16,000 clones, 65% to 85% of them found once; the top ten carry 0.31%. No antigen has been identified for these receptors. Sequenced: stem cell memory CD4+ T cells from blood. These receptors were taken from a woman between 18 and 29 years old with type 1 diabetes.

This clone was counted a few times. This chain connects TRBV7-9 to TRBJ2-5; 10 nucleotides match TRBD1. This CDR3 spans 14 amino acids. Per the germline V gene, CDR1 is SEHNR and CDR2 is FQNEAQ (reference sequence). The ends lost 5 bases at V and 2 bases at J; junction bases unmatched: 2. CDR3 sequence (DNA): TGTGCCAGCAGCCCGGACAGGGGGCAAGAGACCCAGTACTTC. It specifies CASSPDRGQETQYF.

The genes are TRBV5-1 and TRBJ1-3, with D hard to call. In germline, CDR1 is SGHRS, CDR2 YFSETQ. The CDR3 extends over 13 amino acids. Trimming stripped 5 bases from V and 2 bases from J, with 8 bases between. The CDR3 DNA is TGCGCCAGCAGGGCTGGAGCTGGAAACACCATATATTTT. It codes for CASRAGAGNTIYF.

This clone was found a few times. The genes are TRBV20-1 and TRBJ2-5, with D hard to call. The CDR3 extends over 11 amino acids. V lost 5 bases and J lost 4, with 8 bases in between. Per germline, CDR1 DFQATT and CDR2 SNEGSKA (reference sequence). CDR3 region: CSAENGETQYF. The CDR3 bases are TGCAGTGCTGAGAATGGAGAGACCCAGTACTTC.

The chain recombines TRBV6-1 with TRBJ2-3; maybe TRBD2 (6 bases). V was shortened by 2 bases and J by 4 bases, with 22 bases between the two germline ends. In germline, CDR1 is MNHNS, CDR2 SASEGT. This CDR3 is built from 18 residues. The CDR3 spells CASSERWGGQGLADTQYF. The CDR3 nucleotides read TGTGCCAGCAGTGAAAGGTGGGGAGGCCAGGGACTGGCAGATACGCAGTATTTT.

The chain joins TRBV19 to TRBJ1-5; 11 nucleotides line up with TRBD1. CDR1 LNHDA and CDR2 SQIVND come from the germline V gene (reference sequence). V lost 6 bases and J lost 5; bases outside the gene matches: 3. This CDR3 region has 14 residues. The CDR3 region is CASSWTGGHQPQHF. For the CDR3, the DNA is TGTGCCAGTAGCTGGACAGGGGGCCATCAGCCCCAGCATTTT. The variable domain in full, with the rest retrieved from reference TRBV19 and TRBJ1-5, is DGGITQSPKYLFRKEGQNVTLSCEQNLNHDAMYWYRQDPGQGLRLIYYSQIVNDFQKGDIAEGYSVSREKKESFPLTVTSAQKNPTAFYLCASSWTGGHQPQHFGDGTRLSIL.

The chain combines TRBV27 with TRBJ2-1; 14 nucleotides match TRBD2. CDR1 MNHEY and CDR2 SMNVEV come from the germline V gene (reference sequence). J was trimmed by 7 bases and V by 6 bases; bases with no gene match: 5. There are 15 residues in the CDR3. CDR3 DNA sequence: TGTGCCAGCAGGCGACTAGCGGGAGGGCGGAATGAGCAGTTCTTC. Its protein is CASRRLAGGRNEQFF.

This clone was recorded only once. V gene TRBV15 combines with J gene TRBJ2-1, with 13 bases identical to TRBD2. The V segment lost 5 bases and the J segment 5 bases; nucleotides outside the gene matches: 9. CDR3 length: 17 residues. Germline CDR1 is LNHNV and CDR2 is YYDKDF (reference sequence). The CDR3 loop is CATSGGTSGIMDNEQFF. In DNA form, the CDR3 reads TGTGCCACCAGCGGAGGGACTAGCGGGATAATGGACAATGAGCAGTTCTTC.

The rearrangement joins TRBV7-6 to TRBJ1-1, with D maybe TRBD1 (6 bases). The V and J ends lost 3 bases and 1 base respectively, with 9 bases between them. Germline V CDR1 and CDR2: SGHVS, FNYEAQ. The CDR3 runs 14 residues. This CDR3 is CASSLTTGNTEAFF. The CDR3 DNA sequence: TGTGCCAGCAGCTTGACGACAGGGAACACTGAAGCTTTCTTT. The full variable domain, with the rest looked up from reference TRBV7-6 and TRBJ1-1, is GAGVSQSPRYKVTKRGQDVALRCDPISGHVSLYWYRQALGQGPEFLTYFNYEAQQDKSGLPNDRFSAERPEGSISTLTIQRTEQRDSAMYRCASSLTTGNTEAFFGQGTRLTVV.

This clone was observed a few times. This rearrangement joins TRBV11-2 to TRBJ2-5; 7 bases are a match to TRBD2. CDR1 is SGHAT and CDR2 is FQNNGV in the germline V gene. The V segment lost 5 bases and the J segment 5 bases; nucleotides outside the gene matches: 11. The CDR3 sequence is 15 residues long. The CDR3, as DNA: TGTGCCAGCAGCCCCCTCGGGGGGAGTTTGGAGACCCAGTACTTC. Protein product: CASSPLGGSLETQYF.

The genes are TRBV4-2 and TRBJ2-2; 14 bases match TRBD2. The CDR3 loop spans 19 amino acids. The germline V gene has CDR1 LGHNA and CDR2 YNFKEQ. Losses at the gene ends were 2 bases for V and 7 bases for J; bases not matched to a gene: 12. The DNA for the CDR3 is TGTGCCAGCAGCCAAACGACGACTAGCGGGAGGGCCAAAGGCGGGGAGCTGTTTTTT. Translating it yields CASSQTTTSGRAKGGELFF.

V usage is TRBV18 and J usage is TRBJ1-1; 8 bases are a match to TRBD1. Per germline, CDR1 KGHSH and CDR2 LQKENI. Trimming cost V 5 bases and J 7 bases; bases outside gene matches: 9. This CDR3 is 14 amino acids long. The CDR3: CASSTQGVLVEAFF. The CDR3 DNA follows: TGTGCCAGCTCAACACAGGGGGTACTAGTTGAAGCTTTCTTT.

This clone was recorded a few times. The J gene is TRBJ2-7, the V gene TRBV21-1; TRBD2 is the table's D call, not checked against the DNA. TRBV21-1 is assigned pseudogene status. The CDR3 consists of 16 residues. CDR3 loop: CASSKALSEITTKQYF. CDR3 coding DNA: TGTGCCAGCAGCAAAGCTCTCAGCGAAATAACGACCAAGCAGTACTTC.

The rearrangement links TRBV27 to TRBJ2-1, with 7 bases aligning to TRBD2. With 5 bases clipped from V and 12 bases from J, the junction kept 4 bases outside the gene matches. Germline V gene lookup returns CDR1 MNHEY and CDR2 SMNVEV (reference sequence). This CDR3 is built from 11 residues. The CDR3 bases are TGTGCCAGCAGTCCGGGACTAAGGCAGTTCTTC. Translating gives CASSPGLRQFF.

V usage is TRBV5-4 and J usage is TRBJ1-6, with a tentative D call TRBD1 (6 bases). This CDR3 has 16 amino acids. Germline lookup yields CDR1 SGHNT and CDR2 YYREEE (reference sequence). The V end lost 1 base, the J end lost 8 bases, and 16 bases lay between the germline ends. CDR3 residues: CASSLSWGREDSPLHF. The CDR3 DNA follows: TGTGCCAGCAGCTTGAGCTGGGGGCGAGAGGATTCACCCCTCCACTTT.

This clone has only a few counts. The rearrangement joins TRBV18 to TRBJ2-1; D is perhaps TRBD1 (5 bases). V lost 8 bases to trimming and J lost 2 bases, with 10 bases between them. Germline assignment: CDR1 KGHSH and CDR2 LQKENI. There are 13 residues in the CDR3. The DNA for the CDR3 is TGTGCCAGCAAAGGGGTTACCTACAATGAGCAGTTCTTC. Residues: CASKGVTYNEQFF.

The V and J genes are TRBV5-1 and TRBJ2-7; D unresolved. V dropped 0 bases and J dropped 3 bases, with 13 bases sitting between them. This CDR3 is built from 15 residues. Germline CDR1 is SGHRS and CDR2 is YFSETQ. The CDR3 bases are TGCGCCAGCAGCTTGGGGTTTGGGCAGGTCTACGAGCAGTACTTC. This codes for CASSLGFGQVYEQYF. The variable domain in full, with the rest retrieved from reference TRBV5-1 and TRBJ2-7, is KAGVTQTPRYLIKTRGQQVTLSCSPISGHRSVSWYQQTPGQGLQFLFEYFSETQRNKGNFPGRFSGRQFSNSRSEMNVSTLELGDSALYLCASSLGFGQVYEQYFGPGTRLTVT.

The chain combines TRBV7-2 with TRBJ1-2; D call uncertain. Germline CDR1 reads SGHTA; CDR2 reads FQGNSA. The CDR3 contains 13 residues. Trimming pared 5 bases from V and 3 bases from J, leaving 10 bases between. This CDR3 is CASSPTRDYGYTF. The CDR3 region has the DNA TGTGCCAGCAGCCCGACCCGGGACTATGGCTACACCTTC.

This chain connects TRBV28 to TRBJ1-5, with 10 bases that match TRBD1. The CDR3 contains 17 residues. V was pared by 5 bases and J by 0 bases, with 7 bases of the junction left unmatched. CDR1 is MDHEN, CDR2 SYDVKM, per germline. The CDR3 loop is CASSRQGASYSNQPQHF. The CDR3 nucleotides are TGTGCCAGCAGTAGACAGGGGGCCTCGTATAGCAATCAGCCCCAGCATTTT.

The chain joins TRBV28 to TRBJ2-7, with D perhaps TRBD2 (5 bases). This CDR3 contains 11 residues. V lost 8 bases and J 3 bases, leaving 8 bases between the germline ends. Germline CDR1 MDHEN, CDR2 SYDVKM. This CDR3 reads CASGLRYEQYF. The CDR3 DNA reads TGTGCCAGCGGACTTCGCTACGAGCAGTACTTC.

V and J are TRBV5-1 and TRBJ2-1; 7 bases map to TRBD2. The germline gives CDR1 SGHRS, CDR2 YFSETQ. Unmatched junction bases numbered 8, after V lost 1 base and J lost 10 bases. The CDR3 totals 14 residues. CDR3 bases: TGCGCCAGCAGCTTGAGAGACTGGCGGGGGGAGCAGTTCTTC. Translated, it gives CASSLRDWRGEQFF.

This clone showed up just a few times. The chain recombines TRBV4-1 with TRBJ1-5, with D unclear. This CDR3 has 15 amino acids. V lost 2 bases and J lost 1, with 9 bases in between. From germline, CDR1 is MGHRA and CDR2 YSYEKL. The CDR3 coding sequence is TGCGCCAGCAGCCAACGGGAGTCGAGCAATCAGCCCCAGCATTTT. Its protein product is CASSQRESSNQPQHF.

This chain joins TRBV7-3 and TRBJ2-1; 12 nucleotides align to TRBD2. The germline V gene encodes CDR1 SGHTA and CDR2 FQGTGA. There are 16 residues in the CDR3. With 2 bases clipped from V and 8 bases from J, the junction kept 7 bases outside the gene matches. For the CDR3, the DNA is TGTGCCAGCAGCTTATTTCCTAGCGGGAGGGAATATGAGCAGTTCTTC. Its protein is CASSLFPSGREYEQFF.

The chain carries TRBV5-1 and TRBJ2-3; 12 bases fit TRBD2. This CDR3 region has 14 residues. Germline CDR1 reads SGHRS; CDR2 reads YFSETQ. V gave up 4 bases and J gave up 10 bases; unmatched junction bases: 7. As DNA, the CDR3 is TGCGCCAGCAGCAGCGGGACTAGCGGGTTCGCGCAGTATTTT. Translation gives CASSSGTSGFAQYF.

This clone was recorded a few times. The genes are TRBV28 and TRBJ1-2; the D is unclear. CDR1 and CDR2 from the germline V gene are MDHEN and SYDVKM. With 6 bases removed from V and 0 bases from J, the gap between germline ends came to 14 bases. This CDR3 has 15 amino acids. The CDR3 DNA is TGTGCCAGCAGGGAGAATGTCGGCCCTAACTATGGCTACACCTTC. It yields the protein CASRENVGPNYGYTF.

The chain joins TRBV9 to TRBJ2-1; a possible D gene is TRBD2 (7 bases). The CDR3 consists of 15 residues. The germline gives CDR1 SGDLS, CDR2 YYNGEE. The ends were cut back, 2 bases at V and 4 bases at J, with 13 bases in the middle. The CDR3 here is CASSVGGLRYNEQFF. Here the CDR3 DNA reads TGTGCCAGCAGCGTGGGGGGGCTGAGATACAATGAGCAGTTCTTC.

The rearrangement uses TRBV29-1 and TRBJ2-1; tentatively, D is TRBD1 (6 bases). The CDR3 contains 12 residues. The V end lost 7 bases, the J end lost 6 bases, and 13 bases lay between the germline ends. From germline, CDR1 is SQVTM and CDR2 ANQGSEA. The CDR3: CSGTRGFNEQFF. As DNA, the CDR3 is TGCAGCGGAACCAGGGGATTCAATGAGCAGTTCTTC.

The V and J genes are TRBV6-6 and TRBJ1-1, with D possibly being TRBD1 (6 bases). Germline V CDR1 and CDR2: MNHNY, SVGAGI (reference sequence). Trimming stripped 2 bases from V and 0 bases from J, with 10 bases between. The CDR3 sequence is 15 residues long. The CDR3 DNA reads TGTGCCAGCAGTTACCAACAGGGTTTGAACACTGAAGCTTTCTTT. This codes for CASSYQQGLNTEAFF.

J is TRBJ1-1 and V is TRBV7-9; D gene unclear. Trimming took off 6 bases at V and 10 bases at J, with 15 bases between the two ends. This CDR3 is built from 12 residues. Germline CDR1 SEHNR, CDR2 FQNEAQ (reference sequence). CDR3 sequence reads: CASSPGGSGAFF. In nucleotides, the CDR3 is TGTGCCAGCAGTCCTGGCGGGAGCGGAGCTTTCTTT.

The CDR3 region is CASSQMLAGAKNIQYF. The DNA of the CDR3 is TGTGCCAGCAGCCAAATGCTAGCGGGGGCCAAAAACATTCAGTACTTC. The chain recombines TRBV6-6 with TRBJ2-4; TRBD2 aligns across 9 bases. Looked up from germline, CDR1 is MNHNY and CDR2 is SVGAGI (reference sequence). V dropped 6 bases and J dropped 1; count of bases not matched to a gene: 7. The CDR3 extends over 16 amino acids.

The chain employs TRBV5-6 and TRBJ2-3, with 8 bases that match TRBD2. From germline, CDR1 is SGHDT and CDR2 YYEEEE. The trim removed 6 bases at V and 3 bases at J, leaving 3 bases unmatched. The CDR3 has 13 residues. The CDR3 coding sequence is TGTGCCAGCAAGCGGGAGAGAACAGATACGCAGTATTTT. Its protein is CASKRERTDTQYF.

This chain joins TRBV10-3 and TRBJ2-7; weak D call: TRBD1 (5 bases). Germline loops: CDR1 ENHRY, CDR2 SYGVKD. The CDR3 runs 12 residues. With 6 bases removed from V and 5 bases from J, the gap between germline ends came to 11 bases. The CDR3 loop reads CAIRSGINEQYF. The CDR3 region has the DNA TGTGCCATCAGGTCAGGGATCAACGAGCAGTACTTC.

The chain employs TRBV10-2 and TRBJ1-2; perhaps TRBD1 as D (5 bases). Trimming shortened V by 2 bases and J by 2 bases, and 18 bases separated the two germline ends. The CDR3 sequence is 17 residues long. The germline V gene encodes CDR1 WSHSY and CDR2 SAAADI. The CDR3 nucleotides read TGCGCCAGCAGTGAGATATCAGCTGGGGCAGGGAACTATGGCTACACCTTC. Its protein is CASSEISAGAGNYGYTF.